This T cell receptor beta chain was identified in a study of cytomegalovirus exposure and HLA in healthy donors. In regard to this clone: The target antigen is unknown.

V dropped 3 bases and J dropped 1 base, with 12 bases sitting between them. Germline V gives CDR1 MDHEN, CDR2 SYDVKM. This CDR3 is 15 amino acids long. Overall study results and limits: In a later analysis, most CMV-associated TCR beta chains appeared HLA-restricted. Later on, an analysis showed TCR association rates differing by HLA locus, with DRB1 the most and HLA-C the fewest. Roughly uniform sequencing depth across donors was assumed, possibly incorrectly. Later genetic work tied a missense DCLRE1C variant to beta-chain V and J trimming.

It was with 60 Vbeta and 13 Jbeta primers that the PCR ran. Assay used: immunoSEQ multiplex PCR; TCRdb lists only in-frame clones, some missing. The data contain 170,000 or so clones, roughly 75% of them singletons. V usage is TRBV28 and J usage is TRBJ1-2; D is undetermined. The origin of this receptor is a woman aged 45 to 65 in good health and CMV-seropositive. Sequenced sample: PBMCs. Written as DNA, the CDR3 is TGTGCCAGCAGTTTCCGCCGGGAGAATAACTATGGCTACACCTTC. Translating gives CASSFRRENNYGYTF.